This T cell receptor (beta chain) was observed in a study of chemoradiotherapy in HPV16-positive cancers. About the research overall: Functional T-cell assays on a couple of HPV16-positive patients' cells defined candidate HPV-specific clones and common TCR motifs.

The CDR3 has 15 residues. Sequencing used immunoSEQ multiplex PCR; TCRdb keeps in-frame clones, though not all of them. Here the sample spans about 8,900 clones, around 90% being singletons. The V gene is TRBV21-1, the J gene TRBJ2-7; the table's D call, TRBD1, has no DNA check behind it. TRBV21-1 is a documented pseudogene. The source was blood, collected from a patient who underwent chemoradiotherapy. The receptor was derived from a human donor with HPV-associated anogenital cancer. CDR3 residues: CASGHDRDVPYEQYV. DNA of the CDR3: TGTGCCAGCGGACACGACAGGGATGTACCCTACGAGCAGTACGTC.